This TCR beta chain was obtained from a study of blood T cells in healthy people across ages. The table lists this clonotype with a few counts. The antigen is not known. The junction had 3 bases not matched to a gene; V was cut back by 5 bases and J by 3 bases. Germline loops: CDR1 SGHTA, CDR2 FQGNSA. This CDR3 comprises 13 residues. The study's findings and limits: A roughly linear age-dependent decrease characterized TCR beta diversity per million T cells.

A second 7 to 11 cycle PCR used barcoded and J-beta primers. Using its own MiXCR run on the 5' RACE reads, TCRdb lists one record per CDR3 protein. The table shows around 800,000 distinct CDR3 sequences, with about 53% occurring only once. The rearrangement joins TRBV7-2 to TRBJ2-7; the match to TRBD2 covers 8 bases. This TCR came from a man at least 80 years old in good health. Specimen: blood. CDR3 coding DNA: TGTGCCAGCAGCCGGGGACTAGACTACGAGCAGTACTTC. Amino acid sequence: CASSRGLDYEQYF.